These 10 T cell receptor beta chains were all obtained from the same sample, sequenced in a study of blood T cell repertoires in COVID-19. TCRdb's table, derived via immunoSEQ multiplex PCR, lists solely in-frame clones and lacks some. The profile shows around 330,000 clones, around 84% of them singletons. Sequenced material: PBMCs or T cells enriched from blood (not recorded which). The origin of the receptors is a woman aged 25 to 39 who had been exposed to COVID-19.

The chain employs TRBV2 and TRBJ2-3; 7 bases align to TRBD1. The germline CDR1 and CDR2 sequences are SNHLY and FYNNEI. The CDR3 is 16 residues long. The V segment lost 3 bases and the J segment 5 bases; nucleotides outside the gene matches: 11. CDR3 loop: CASSERQDRRLDTQYF. CDR3 sequence (DNA): TGTGCCAGCAGTGAGCGACAGGACAGGAGATTAGATACGCAGTATTTT.

This clone was picked up a small number of times. The chain recombines TRBV19 with TRBJ2-1; the match to TRBD2 covers 13 bases. The V gene's germline CDR1 is LNHDA and CDR2 SQIVND (reference sequence). Trimming at V came to 3 bases and at J to 0 bases, leaving 2 bases not matched to a gene. CDR3 length: 17 amino acids. The CDR3 coding sequence is TGTGCCAGTAGTATCCGGACTAGCGGGAGCTCCTACAATGAGCAGTTCTTC. Protein sequence: CASSIRTSGSSYNEQFF. The whole variable domain, filled in from reference TRBV19 and TRBJ2-1, reads DGGITQSPKYLFRKEGQNVTLSCEQNLNHDAMYWYRQDPGQGLRLIYYSQIVNDFQKGDIAEGYSVSREKKESFPLTVTSAQKNPTAFYLCASSIRTSGSSYNEQFFGPGTRLTVL.

The chain joins TRBV7-2 to TRBJ1-4, with D maybe TRBD1 (5 bases). This CDR3 region has 14 residues. Germline V lookup: CDR1 SGHTA, CDR2 FQGNSA. Trimming took 5 bases from V and 5 from J, leaving 12 bases between them. The CDR3 reads CASSRDSLNEKLFF. As DNA, the CDR3 is TGTGCCAGCAGCCGCGACAGCTTAAATGAAAAACTGTTTTTT.

This chain joins TRBV7-2 and TRBJ1-2; D gene uncertain. The CDR3 spans 13 residues. Germline values: CDR1 SGHTA, CDR2 FQGNSA. The V and J ends lost 1 base and 3 bases respectively, with 6 bases between them. The CDR3 nucleotides read TGTGCCAGCAGCTTAGGGCAGGACTATGGCTACACCTTC. Translation gives CASSLGQDYGYTF.

CDR3: CASKEVAHSTDTQYF. The DNA of the CDR3 is TGTGCCAGTAAAGAGGTGGCCCATAGCACAGATACGCAGTATTTT. The V gene is TRBV19, the J gene TRBJ2-3; D gene unclear. V was shortened by 7 bases and J by 0 bases, with 14 bases between the two germline ends. The CDR3 totals 15 residues. Germline assignment: CDR1 LNHDA and CDR2 SQIVND (reference sequence).

The V and J genes are TRBV30 and TRBJ1-2, with a possible D match to TRBD1 (5 bases). The CDR3 has 11 residues. V was shortened by 2 bases and J by 6 bases, with 7 bases between the two germline ends. Per the germline V gene, CDR1 is GTSNPN and CDR2 is SVGIG (reference sequence). The DNA for the CDR3 is TGTGCCTGGAGTACAGGTCATGGCTACACCTTC. This translates into CAWSTGHGYTF. Full variable domain (remainder filled in from reference TRBV30 and TRBJ1-2): SQTIHQWPATLVQPVGSPLSLECTVEGTSNPNLYWYRQAAGRGLQLLFYSVGIGQISSEVPQNLSASRPQDRQFILSSKKLLLSDSGFYLCAWSTGHGYTFGSGTRLTVV.

The chain joins TRBV29-1 to TRBJ2-1, with TRBD2 matching over 12 bases. Trimming at V came to 6 bases and at J to 2 bases, leaving 5 bases not matched to a gene. The germline CDR1 and CDR2 sequences are SQVTM and ANQGSEA. This CDR3 is built from 15 residues. CDR3 DNA sequence: TGCAGCGTGGGGGGACTAGCGGGTACCTACAATGAGCAGTTCTTC. It codes for CSVGGLAGTYNEQFF.

The chain combines TRBV28 with TRBJ2-7, with D possibly matching TRBD2 (6 bases). There are 16 residues in the CDR3. The V gene's germline CDR1 is MDHEN and CDR2 SYDVKM. V shed 5 bases and J shed 2 bases, with 19 bases lying between them. The CDR3 region has the DNA TGTGCCAGCAGTCACTGGGGACTGACGGAGACCTACGAGCAGTACTTC. Its protein product is CASSHWGLTETYEQYF.

The rearrangement links TRBV19 to TRBJ2-7; D remains ambiguous. Trimming took 3 bases from V and 0 from J, leaving 9 bases between them. Germline-derived CDR1 and CDR2 are LNHDA and SQIVND (reference sequence). The CDR3 extends over 14 amino acids. In DNA form, the CDR3 reads TGTGCCAGTAGTATCTCGAAGAGCTCCTACGAGCAGTACTTC. Translated, it gives CASSISKSSYEQYF. Complete variable domain (other parts from reference TRBV19 and TRBJ2-7): DGGITQSPKYLFRKEGQNVTLSCEQNLNHDAMYWYRQDPGQGLRLIYYSQIVNDFQKGDIAEGYSVSREKKESFPLTVTSAQKNPTAFYLCASSISKSSYEQYFGPGTRLTVT.

The chain combines TRBV6-5 with TRBJ1-2; 7 bases fit TRBD1. This CDR3 has 14 residues. Germline V gene sequence: CDR1 MNHEY, CDR2 SVGAGI. The V gene end was trimmed by 2 bases and the J gene end by 3 bases; junction bases not matched to a gene: 3. The CDR3 nucleotides are TGTGCCAGCAGTTACCAGGGGGGCTACTATGGCTACACCTTC. Translating gives CASSYQGGYYGYTF.